This T cell receptor beta chain was documented in a study of blood T cell repertoires in COVID-19. On the study more broadly: Samples came from the United States, Italy and Spain, spanning acute and convalescent COVID-19. In each case, the material was cDNA or gDNA derived from T cells, B-cell-depleted T cells, or PBMCs.

Trimming cost V 0 bases and J 5 bases, with 13 bases left between them. CDR1 MNHEY and CDR2 SVGAGI come from the germline V gene. There are 15 residues in the CDR3. Sequencing was performed with immunoSEQ multiplex PCR; in TCRdb, only in-frame clones are kept and a portion is missing. The sample includes some 180,000 clones, around 82% of them seen just once. What was sequenced was peripheral blood. The chain has TRBV6-5 and TRBJ2-5; D unresolved. The source of this sequence is a man between 70 and 80 years old with active or convalescent COVID-19. CDR3 sequence: CASSYSIRPPETQYF. The CDR3 nucleotides are TGTGCCAGCAGTTACTCGATCAGGCCCCCCGAGACCCAGTACTTC.